Listed below are T cell receptor beta chains from one sample, sequenced in a study of control samples from healthy donors and cancer patients. Only in-frame clones appear in the TCRdb table, and some are missing; sequencing was by immunoSEQ multiplex PCR. Of roughly 100,000 clones listed, around nine tenths are singletons. The sequenced sample consisted of blood. The receptor set was obtained from a man aged 25-45 years in good health. Each CDR3 is given with its conserved first and last residue. D genes are given only for firm matches. Rows give clone size only sometimes, using once, few, many, or a class for an expanded clone.

CASSLGGVETQYF | TGTGCCAGCAGTTTAGGGGGCGTGGAGACCCAGTACTTC | TRBJ2-5 | . | TRBV12-3/TRBV12-4 | 13 | .
CASSLSGAENMFF | TGTGCCAGCAGCTTATCGGGGGCCGAAAATATGTTCTTC | TRBJ2-1 | . | TRBV5-4 | 13 | .
CASSQQGGNQPQHF | TGTGCCAGCAGCCAACAGGGGGGCAATCAGCCCCAGCATTTT | TRBJ1-5 | TRBD1 | TRBV27 | 14 | .
CASSPSTYGGYTF | TGTGCCAGCAGCCCTTCGACATACGGGGGCTACACCTTC | TRBJ1-2 | . | TRBV7-3 | 13 | .
CASIRRASGRTNTGELFF | TGTGCCAGCATTCGAAGGGCTAGCGGGAGGACGAACACCGGGGAGCTGTTTTTT | TRBJ2-2 | TRBD2 | TRBV6-6 | 18 | .
CASSRTSGTDTQYF | TGTGCCAGCAGTCGGACTAGCGGTACAGATACGCAGTATTTT | TRBJ2-3 | TRBD2 | TRBV28 | 14 | .
CASWGTGGGEQYF | TGTGCCAGCTGGGGGACAGGGGGCGGGGAGCAGTACTTC | TRBJ2-7 | TRBD1 | TRBV28 | 13 | .
CASIRGGSGETQYF | TGTGCCAGCATCCGTGGCGGGAGCGGTGAGACCCAGTACTTC | TRBJ2-5 | TRBD2 | TRBV2 | 14 | .
CASTRQGSSYEQYF | TGTGCCAGTACTCGACAGGGGTCTTCCTACGAGCAGTACTTC | TRBJ2-7 | TRBD1 | TRBV27 | 14 | .
CASSTDRGQEKLFF | TGCGCCAGCAGCACGGACAGGGGGCAGGAAAAACTGTTTTTT | TRBJ1-4 | TRBD1 | TRBV5-1 | 14 | .
CASLRLPGDGYTF | TGTGCCAGCCTACGCCTCCCTGGAGATGGCTACACCTTC | TRBJ1-2 | . | TRBV2 | 13 | .
CASSEGTWDHEKLFF | TGTGCCAGCAGTGAAGGGACCTGGGACCATGAAAAACTGTTTTTT | TRBJ1-4 | . | TRBV25-1 | 15 | .
CASSWRLAGAYEQYF | TGTGCCAGCAGTTGGAGACTAGCGGGAGCATACGAGCAGTACTTC | TRBJ2-7 | TRBD2 | TRBV28 | 15 | .
CASSSRDRVNTGELFF | TGTGCCAGTAGTTCCCGGGACAGGGTGAACACCGGGGAGCTGTTTTTT | TRBJ2-2 | TRBD1 | TRBV19 | 16 | once
CASSWDRNYGYTF | TGTGCCAGCAGTTGGGACCGTAACTATGGCTACACCTTC | TRBJ1-2 | . | TRBV12-3/TRBV12-4 | 13 | .
CAISESGLAGDYNEQFF | TGTGCCATCAGTGAGTCCGGACTAGCGGGAGATTACAATGAGCAGTTCTTC | TRBJ2-1 | TRBD2 | TRBV10-3 | 17 | .
CASSLKAGTNNEQFF | TGTGCCAGCAGCTTAAAGGCGGGGACGAACAATGAGCAGTTCTTC | TRBJ2-1 | . | TRBV7-9 | 15 | .
CASGPGTGPSGANVLTF | TGCGCCAGCGGACCCGGGACAGGCCCCTCTGGGGCCAACGTCCTGACTTTC | TRBJ2-6 | TRBD1 | TRBV5-1 | 17 | .
CASRLAGSNTEAFF | TGTGCCAGCAGGCTCGCAGGGTCGAACACTGAAGCTTTCTTT | TRBJ1-1 | . | TRBV27 | 14 | once
CASSLLGTGWYEQYF | TGTGCCAGCAGCCTCCTGGGGACAGGGTGGTACGAGCAGTACTTC | TRBJ2-7 | TRBD1 | TRBV7-9 | 15 | .
CAISLTEENEQFF | TGTGCCATCAGCTTGACGGAGGAGAATGAGCAGTTCTTC | TRBJ2-1 | . | TRBV10-3 | 13 | .
CAWSVSSSQYF | TGTGCCTGGAGCGTATCTTCCTCCCAGTACTTC | TRBJ2-5 | . | TRBV30 | 11 | once
CASSLTSGSYNEQFF | TGTGCCAGCAGCCTGACTAGCGGCTCCTACAATGAGCAGTTCTTC | TRBJ2-1 | TRBD2 | TRBV5-4 | 15 | once
CASGPQYLTDTQYF | TGTGCTAGTGGTCCCCAGTACCTCACAGATACGCAGTATTTT | TRBJ2-3 | . | TRBV12-5 | 14 | .
CASSVSAGQEFYEQYF | TGTGCCAGCAGCGTATCCGCGGGACAGGAATTCTACGAGCAGTACTTC | TRBJ2-7 | TRBD1 | TRBV9 | 16 | .